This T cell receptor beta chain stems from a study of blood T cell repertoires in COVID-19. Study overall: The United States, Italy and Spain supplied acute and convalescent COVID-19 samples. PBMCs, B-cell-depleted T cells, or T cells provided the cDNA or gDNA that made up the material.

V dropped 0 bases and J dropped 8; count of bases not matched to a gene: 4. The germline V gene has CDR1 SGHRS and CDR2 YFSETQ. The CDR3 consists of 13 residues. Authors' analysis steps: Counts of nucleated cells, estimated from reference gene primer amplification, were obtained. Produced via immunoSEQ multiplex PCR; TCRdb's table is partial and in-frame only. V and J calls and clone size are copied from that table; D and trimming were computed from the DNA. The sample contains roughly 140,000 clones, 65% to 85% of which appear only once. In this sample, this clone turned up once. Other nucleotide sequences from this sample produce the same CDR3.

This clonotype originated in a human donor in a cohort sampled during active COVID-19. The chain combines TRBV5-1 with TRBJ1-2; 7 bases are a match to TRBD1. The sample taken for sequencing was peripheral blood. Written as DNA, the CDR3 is TGCGCCAGCAGCTTGGCAGGGGGACGGGGCTACACCTTC. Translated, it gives CASSLAGGRGYTF.